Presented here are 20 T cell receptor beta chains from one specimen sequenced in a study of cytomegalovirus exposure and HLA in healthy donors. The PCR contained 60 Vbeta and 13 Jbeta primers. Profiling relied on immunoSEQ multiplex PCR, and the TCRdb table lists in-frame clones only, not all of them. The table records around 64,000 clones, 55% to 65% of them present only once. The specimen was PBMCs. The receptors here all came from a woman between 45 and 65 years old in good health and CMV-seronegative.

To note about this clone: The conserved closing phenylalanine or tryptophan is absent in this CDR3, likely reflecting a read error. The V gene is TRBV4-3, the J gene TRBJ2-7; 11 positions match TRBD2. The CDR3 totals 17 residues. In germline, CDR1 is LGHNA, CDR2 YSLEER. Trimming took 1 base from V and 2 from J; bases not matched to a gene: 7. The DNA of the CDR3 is TGCGCCAGCAGCCAAGCCCTTAGCGGGAGGGCCACCTACGAGCAGTACCTC. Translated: CASSQALSGRATYEQYL.

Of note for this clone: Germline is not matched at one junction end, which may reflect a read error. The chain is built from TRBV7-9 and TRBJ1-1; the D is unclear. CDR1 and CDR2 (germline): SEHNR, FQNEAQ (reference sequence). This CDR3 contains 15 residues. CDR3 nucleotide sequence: TGTTCCAGCAGCCCCCTCGTGGGCAGGCTCCCTGAAGCTTTCTTT. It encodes CSSSPLVGRLPEAFF.

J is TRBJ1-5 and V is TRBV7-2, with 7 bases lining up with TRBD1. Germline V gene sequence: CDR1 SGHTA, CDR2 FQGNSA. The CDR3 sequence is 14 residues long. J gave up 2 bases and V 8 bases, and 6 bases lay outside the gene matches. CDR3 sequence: CASGRQGGNQPQHF. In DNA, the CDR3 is TGTGCCAGCGGGAGACAGGGCGGCAATCAGCCCCAGCATTTT.

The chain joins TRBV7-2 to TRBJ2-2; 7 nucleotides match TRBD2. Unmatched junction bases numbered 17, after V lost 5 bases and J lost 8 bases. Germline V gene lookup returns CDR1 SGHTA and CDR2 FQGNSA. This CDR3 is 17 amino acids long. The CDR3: CASSEGSGATLGGELFF. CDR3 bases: TGTGCCAGCAGCGAGGGGAGCGGGGCCACCCTGGGTGGGGAGCTGTTTTTT.

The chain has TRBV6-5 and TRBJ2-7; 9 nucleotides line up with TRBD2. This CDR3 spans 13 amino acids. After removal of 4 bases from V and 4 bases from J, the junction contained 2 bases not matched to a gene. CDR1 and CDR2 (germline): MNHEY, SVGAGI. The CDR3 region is CASSFSGSYEQYF. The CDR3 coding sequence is TGTGCCAGCAGTTTTAGCGGGAGTTACGAGCAGTACTTC.

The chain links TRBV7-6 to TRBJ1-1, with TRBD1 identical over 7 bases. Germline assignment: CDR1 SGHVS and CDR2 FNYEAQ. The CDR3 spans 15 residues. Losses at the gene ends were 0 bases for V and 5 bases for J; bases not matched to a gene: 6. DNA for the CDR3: TGTGCCAGCAGCTTAGCGACCAGGGGGGAAACTGAAGCTTTCTTT. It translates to CASSLATRGETEAFF.

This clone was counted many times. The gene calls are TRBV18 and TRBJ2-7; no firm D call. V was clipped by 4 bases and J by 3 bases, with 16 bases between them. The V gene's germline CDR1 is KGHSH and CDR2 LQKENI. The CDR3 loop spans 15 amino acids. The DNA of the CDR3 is TGTGCCAGCTCACGTAACCTAGAGTCCGTCTACGAGCAGTACTTC. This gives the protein CASSRNLESVYEQYF.

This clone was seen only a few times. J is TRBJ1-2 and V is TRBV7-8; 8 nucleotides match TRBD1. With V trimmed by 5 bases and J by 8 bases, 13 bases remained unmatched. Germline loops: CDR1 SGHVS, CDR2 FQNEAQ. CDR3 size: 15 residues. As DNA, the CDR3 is TGTGCCAGCAGCCCCGACCACCCTGACAGGGGAGGCTACACCTTC. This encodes CASSPDHPDRGGYTF.

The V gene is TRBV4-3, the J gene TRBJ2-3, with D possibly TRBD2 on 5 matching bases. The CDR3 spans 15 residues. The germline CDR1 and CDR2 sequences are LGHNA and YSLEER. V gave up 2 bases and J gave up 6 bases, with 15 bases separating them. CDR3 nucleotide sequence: TGCGCCAGCAGCCAAATACTGGGAGAGAGCGATACGCAGTATTTT. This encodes CASSQILGESDTQYF.

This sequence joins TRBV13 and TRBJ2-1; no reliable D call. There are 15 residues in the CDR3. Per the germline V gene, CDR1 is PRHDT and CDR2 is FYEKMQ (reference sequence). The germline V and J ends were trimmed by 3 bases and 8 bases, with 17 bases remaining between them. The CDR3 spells CASSLPRLEVHEQFF. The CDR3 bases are TGTGCCAGCAGCTTGCCGAGACTGGAAGTCCATGAGCAGTTCTTC.

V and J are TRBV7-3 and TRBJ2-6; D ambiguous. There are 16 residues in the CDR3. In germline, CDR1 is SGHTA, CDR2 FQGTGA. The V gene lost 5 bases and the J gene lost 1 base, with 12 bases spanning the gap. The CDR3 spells CASSVRPGSGANVLTF. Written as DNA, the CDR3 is TGTGCCAGCAGCGTGCGACCGGGTTCTGGGGCCAACGTCCTGACTTTC.

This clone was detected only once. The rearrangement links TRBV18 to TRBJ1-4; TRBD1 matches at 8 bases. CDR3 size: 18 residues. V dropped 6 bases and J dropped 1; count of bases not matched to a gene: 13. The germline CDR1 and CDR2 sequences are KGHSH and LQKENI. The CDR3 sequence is CASSLKRNTGGTNEKLFF. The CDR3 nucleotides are TGTGCCAGCTCGCTCAAACGCAATACAGGGGGAACTAATGAAAAACTGTTTTTT.

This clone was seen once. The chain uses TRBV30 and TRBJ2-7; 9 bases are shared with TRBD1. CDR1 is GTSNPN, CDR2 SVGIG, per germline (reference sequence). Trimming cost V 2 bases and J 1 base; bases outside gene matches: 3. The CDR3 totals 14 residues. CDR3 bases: TGTGCCTGGAGTAAGGGGACAGGGTCCTACGAGCAGTACTTC. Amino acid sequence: CAWSKGTGSYEQYF.

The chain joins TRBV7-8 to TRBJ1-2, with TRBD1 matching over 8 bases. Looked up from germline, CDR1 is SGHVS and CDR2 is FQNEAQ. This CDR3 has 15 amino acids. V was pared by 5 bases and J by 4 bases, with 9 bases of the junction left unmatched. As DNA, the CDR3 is TGTGCCAGCAGCAAACAGGGACAGGATGGCTATGGCTACACCTTC. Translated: CASSKQGQDGYGYTF. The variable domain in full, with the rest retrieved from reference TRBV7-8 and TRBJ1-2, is GAGVSQSPRYKVAKRGQDVALRCDPISGHVSLFWYQQALGQGPEFLTYFQNEAQLDKSGLPSDRFFAERPEGSVSTLKIQRTQQEDSAVYLCASSKQGQDGYGYTFGSGTRLTVV.

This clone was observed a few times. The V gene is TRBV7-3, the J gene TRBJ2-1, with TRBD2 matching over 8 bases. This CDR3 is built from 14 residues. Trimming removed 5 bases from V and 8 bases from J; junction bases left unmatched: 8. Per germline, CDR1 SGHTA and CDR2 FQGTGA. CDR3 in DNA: TGTGCCAGCAGCGGGAGCGGGAGAGGCGATGAGCAGTTCTTC. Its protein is CASSGSGRGDEQFF.

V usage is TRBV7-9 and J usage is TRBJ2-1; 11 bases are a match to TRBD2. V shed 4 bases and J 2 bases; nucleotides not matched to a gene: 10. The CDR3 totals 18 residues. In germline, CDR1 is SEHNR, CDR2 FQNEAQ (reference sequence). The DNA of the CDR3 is TGTGCCAGCAGCTCCAGCGGGACTAGCGGAGGGCCCTACAATGAGCAGTTCTTC. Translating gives CASSSSGTSGGPYNEQFF.

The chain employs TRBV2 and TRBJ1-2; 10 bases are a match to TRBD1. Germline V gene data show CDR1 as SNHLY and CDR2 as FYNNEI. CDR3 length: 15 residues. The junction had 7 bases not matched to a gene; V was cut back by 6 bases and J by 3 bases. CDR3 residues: CASSPGQGVYYGYTF. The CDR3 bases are TGTGCCAGCAGCCCCGGACAGGGGGTCTACTATGGCTACACCTTC. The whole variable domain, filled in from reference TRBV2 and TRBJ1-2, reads EPEVTQTPSHQVTQMGQEVILRCVPISNHLYFYWYRQILGQKVEFLVSFYNNEISEKSEIFDDQFSVERPDGSNFTLKIRSTKLEDSAMYFCASSPGQGVYYGYTFGSGTRLTVV.

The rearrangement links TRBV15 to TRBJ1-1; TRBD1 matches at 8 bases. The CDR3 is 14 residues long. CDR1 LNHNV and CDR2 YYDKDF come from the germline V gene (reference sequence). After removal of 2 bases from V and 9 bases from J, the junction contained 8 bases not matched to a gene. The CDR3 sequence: CATSRTGWTGQAFF. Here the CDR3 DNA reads TGTGCCACCAGCAGAACGGGTTGGACAGGGCAAGCTTTCTTT.

The CDR3 reads CASSLQRGNTEAFF. The CDR3 DNA sequence: TGTGCCAGCAGCTTACAAAGGGGGAACACTGAAGCTTTCTTT. The rearrangement links TRBV7-2 to TRBJ1-1; D may be TRBD1 (5 bases). V was clipped by 2 bases and J by 1 base, with 8 bases between them. The germline CDR1 and CDR2 sequences are SGHTA and FQGNSA. This CDR3 spans 14 amino acids.

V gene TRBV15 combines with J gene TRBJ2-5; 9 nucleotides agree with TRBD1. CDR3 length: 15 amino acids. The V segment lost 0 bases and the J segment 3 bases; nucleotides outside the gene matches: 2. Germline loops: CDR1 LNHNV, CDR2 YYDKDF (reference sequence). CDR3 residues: CATSREDRGEETQYF. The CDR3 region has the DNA TGTGCCACCAGCAGAGAGGACAGGGGAGAAGAGACCCAGTACTTC.